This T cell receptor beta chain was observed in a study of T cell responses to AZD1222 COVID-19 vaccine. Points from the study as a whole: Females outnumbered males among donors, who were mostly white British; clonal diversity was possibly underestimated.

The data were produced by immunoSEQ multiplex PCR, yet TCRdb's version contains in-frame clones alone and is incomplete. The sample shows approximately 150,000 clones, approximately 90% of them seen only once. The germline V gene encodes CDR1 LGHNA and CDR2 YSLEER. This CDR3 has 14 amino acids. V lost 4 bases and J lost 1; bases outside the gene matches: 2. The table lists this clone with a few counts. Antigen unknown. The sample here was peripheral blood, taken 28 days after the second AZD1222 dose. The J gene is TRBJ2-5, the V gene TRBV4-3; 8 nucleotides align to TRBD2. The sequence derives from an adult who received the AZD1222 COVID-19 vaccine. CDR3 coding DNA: TGCGCCAGCAGCCCGGGACTAGGCCAAGAGACCCAGTACTTC. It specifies CASSPGLGQETQYF.